The clone carrying this T cell receptor beta chain came up many times. The source of the sample is a study of T-cell reconstitution after alpha-beta-depleted transplantation in children. CDR1 SGHVS and CDR2 FNYEAQ come from the germline V gene. The CDR3 has 14 amino acids. Trimming removed 5 bases from V and 3 bases from J; junction bases left unmatched: 6. Unique molecular identifiers were incorporated when the TCRbeta library was constructed. In TCRdb, the PCR reads were re-called with MiXCR into one record per CDR3 protein. The sample records some 200,000 distinct CDR3 sequences, over 9.5% being singletons.

This chain uses TRBV7-6 with TRBJ2-7; 8 positions agree with TRBD2. The starting material was PBMCs from the stem cell graft donor, obtained from the stem cell graft. The receptor's source is a human donor who donated a stem cell graft to a child with SCID. The CDR3: CASSPGGPLYEQYF. The DNA for the CDR3 is TGTGCCAGCAGCCCGGGGGGGCCTCTCTACGAGCAGTACTTC.